These 15 T cell receptor beta chains were sequenced from one sample in a study of blood T cells in healthy people across ages (dated by TCRdb to the mid-2010s). The library was made by 5' RACE. A second about 6 to 11 cycle PCR used a sample-barcoded 5' primer and a J-beta primer mix. The raw public reads went through TCRdb reprocessing: fastp at Q25, MiXCR clone calling, in-frame beta chains kept. All rows with the same CDR3 protein become a single entry with the most common DNA and genes. Recorded for this sample are 1.8 million or so distinct CDR3 sequences; roughly 43% of them occurred a single time. The ten largest clones capture about 23% of the sample. The source material was blood. These receptors were collected from a human donor in good health.

Only a few counts were recorded for this clonotype. The chain has TRBV5-1 and TRBJ1-2; D is undetermined. The CDR3 extends over 12 amino acids. Deletions cut 4 bases from V and 5 bases from J, with 9 bases between. Germline lookup yields CDR1 SGHRS and CDR2 YFSETQ. In nucleotides, the CDR3 is TGCGCCAGCAGCGGAGGAGAGTATGGCTACACCTTC. Translated, it gives CASSGGEYGYTF.

This sequence joins TRBV18 and TRBJ2-7, with D perhaps assigned TRBD1 or TRBD2 (5 bases each). The CDR3 runs to 15 residues. V was shortened by 3 bases and J by 2 bases, with 14 bases between the two germline ends. Looked up from germline, CDR1 is KGHSH and CDR2 is LQKENI. Here the CDR3 reads CASSPSGQVTYEQYF. CDR3 sequence (DNA): TGTGCCAGCTCACCCTCGGGGCAGGTTACCTACGAGCAGTACTTC.

The chain joins TRBV6-6 to TRBJ2-5; D gene uncertain. The J call may be in error: the DNA end matches TRBJ2-7 better. Germline V CDR1 and CDR2: MNHNY, SVGAGI (reference sequence). The CDR3 contains 14 residues. The CDR3 is CASSYSDPRGEQYF. The CDR3 nucleotides read TGTGCCAGCAGTTACTCCGACCCCCGAGGCGAGCAGTACTTC.

The chain recombines TRBV9 with TRBJ2-1; a weak D match, TRBD1 (6 bases). This CDR3 spans 15 amino acids. The germline V gene has CDR1 SGDLS and CDR2 YYNGEE. V was shortened by 0 bases and J by 3 bases, with 10 bases between the two germline ends. The CDR3 DNA reads as TGTGCCAGCAGCGTAGAGCAGGGGATCTACAATGAGCAGTTCTTC. Its protein is CASSVEQGIYNEQFF.

This clonotype was seen a handful of times. This sequence joins TRBV5-6 and TRBJ2-3; weak D call: TRBD1 (6 bases). The V end lost 0 bases, the J end lost 4 bases, and 12 bases lay between the germline ends. The CDR3 extends over 15 amino acids. The germline CDR1 and CDR2 sequences are SGHDT and YYEEEE. For the CDR3, the DNA is TGTGCCAGCAGCTTGGCCACAGGGAGCGCAGATACGCAGTATTTT. Residues: CASSLATGSADTQYF.

The chain uses TRBV20-1 and TRBJ2-5; 8 bases agree with TRBD1. Germline loops: CDR1 DFQATT, CDR2 SNEGSKA (reference sequence). This CDR3 is built from 14 residues. V was pared by 5 bases and J by 7 bases, with 12 bases of the junction left unmatched. The CDR3 bases are TGCAGTGCTTCTTTATCAGGGGGCGCAGGGACCCAGTACTTC. Residues: CSASLSGGAGTQYF.

This clonotype was recorded a few times. The rearrangement links TRBV24-1 to TRBJ2-2; D remains ambiguous. Germline values: CDR1 KGHDR, CDR2 SFDVKD. This CDR3 is 12 amino acids long. Trimming took off 2 bases at V and 4 bases at J, with 1 base between the two ends. This CDR3 reads CATSDSTGELFF. CDR3 nucleotides: TGTGCCACCAGTGATTCCACCGGGGAGCTGTTTTTT.

This chain links TRBV6-2 or TRBV6-3 with TRBJ2-5, with TRBD2 identical over 8 bases. Germline V CDR1 and CDR2: MNHEY, SVGEGT. J lost 2 bases, V lost 6 bases, and 11 bases had no gene match. This CDR3 spans 16 amino acids. The CDR3 spells CASRQIPRGEQETQYF. CDR3 sequence (DNA): TGTGCCAGCAGACAAATCCCGCGGGGGGAACAAGAGACCCAGTACTTC.

This chain connects TRBV4-3 to TRBJ1-2; D is perhaps TRBD1 (6 bases). The CDR3 totals 14 residues. CDR1 is LGHNA and CDR2 is YSLEER in the germline V gene. V lost 5 bases, J lost 4 bases, and 14 bases lay in between. The CDR3 region is CASSYQDSSYGYTF. The CDR3 DNA reads as TGCGCCAGCAGCTACCAGGACAGCTCCTATGGCTACACCTTC.

The chain employs TRBV20-1 and TRBJ2-5; D might be TRBD1 or TRBD2, each matching 5 bases. V lost 0 bases to trimming and J lost 1 base, with 12 bases between them. The CDR3 extends over 15 amino acids. Germline CDR1 reads DFQATT; CDR2 reads SNEGSKA (reference sequence). The CDR3 coding sequence is TGCAGTGCTAGAGACCTGGGACGGGGCCAAGAGACCCAGTACTTC. Translating it yields CSARDLGRGQETQYF.

The chain carries TRBV30 and TRBJ2-7, with D perhaps given as TRBD1 or TRBD2 (5 bases each). V dropped 2 bases and J dropped 0 bases, with 8 bases sitting between them. The CDR3 spans 13 residues. Germline V gene lookup returns CDR1 GTSNPN and CDR2 SVGIG (reference sequence). CDR3 residues: CAWSTGASYEQYF. In DNA form, the CDR3 reads TGTGCCTGGAGTACCGGGGCCTCCTACGAGCAGTACTTC.

This sequence joins TRBV4-2 and TRBJ2-7; 9 bases line up with TRBD1. V was clipped by 4 bases and J by 2 bases; unmatched bases: 15. Germline V gene sequence: CDR1 LGHNA, CDR2 YNFKEQ. CDR3 length: 18 residues. The CDR3: CASSLGTGLAEGTYEQYF. Written as DNA, the CDR3 is TGTGCCAGCAGCCTCGGGACAGGGCTAGCGGAGGGAACCTACGAGCAGTACTTC.

This chain joins TRBV7-8 and TRBJ2-7, with 7 nucleotides matching TRBD1. The V gene end was trimmed by 1 base and the J gene end by 1 base; junction bases not matched to a gene: 4. The germline gives CDR1 SGHVS, CDR2 FQNEAQ. The CDR3 loop spans 15 amino acids. In DNA form, the CDR3 reads TGTGCCAGCAGCTTAGAACAGGGGAGATCCTACGAGCAGTACTTC. Translation: CASSLEQGRSYEQYF.

This chain uses TRBV9 with TRBJ2-1; 8 nucleotides align to TRBD2. This CDR3 has 16 residues. V lost 0 bases, J lost 4 bases, and 6 bases stayed unmatched. The germline V gene has CDR1 SGDLS and CDR2 YYNGEE. CDR3 bases: TGTGCCAGCAGCGTAGCTGCGGGAGGTCGTTACAATGAGCAGTTCTTC. Translating gives CASSVAAGGRYNEQFF.

The chain combines TRBV5-1 with TRBJ2-7; 7 bases line up with TRBD1. Germline V gives CDR1 SGHRS, CDR2 YFSETQ. The CDR3 runs to 14 residues. The V segment lost 4 bases and the J segment 6 bases; nucleotides outside the gene matches: 10. The CDR3 spells CASSARQGRSEQYF. The CDR3 nucleotides are TGCGCCAGCAGCGCCCGACAGGGAAGAAGCGAGCAGTACTTC.